This T cell receptor beta chain was documented in a study of post-analysis software for immune sequencing data. Germline-derived CDR1 and CDR2 are PRHDT and FYEKMQ (reference sequence). This CDR3 is 15 amino acids long. Deletions cut 5 bases from V and 7 bases from J, with 19 bases between. Comment on this clonotype: The antigen remains unidentified.

Unique molecular identifiers were built into the TCR beta cDNA libraries. Via MiXCR, TCRdb re-called the PCR reads, giving one row per CDR3 protein. The sample has 650,000 to 850,000 distinct CDR3 sequences, under 70% seen once. Whole-study findings and limits: Patients carried 5 or 6 TRBV segments more frequently than controls did, and TRBV5-6, TRBV5-1 and TRBV20-1 were among them. Multiple sclerosis patients had significantly lower normalized Chao1 diversity than controls. Those samples that were prepared in the same batch co-clustered strongly by F measure.

Sample: blood. The rearrangement uses TRBV13 and TRBJ2-3; perhaps TRBD2 as D (7 bases). This clonotype was sampled from a girl aged 5 to 17 with multiple sclerosis. CDR3 residues: CASSPMGGRSNTQYF. DNA of the CDR3: TGTGCCAGCAGCCCGATGGGGGGGCGCTCGAATACGCAGTATTTT.